The subject of this entry is one T cell receptor beta chain. Its antigen is not yet known. No per-base quality is available; no much larger clone lies one base away. The data belong to a study of T cell repertoires in cytomegalovirus infection (dated by TCRdb to 2018 to 2020). With respect to the entire study: Alongside well-studied HLA-B-restricted epitopes, the peptide stimulations were aimed at recently identified HLA-C-restricted CMV epitopes, whose presentation resists viral immunomodulation. The HLA type of each donor mattered for the analysis, because public TCR beta signatures pointed to carriage of CMV infection along with the matching HLA type. The full study reports these points: Carriers of CMV infection plus the relevant HLA type were discriminated by the cumulative frequency of public TCR beta family members in the study cohort and in an independent approximately 340-donor cohort. The ex vivo response was dominated by HLA-C-restricted CMV-specific TCR beta clonotypes, and the single most frequent clonotype in two of eight donors was supplied by these HLA-C-restricted clonotypes.

The treatment or condition label on this specimen signifies: in vitro stimulation with specific CMV peptide epitopes to enrich CMV-specific T cells. Instrument used: Illumina HiSeq 1500. TCRdb redid the processing of the public reads, applying fastp at Q25 and MiXCR, and retained in-frame beta chains. Merged by CDR3 protein, the rows form single entries marked with the most common genes and DNA. For this sample the table gives 95,000 to 120,000 distinct CDR3 sequences, of which 30% to 35% were detected only once. Of the sample, 41% is held by the ten largest clones. Looking up the germline V gene yields CDR1 SGDLS and CDR2 YYNGEE. The CDR3, from cysteine to phenylalanine, totals 16 residues. Only the CDR3 DNA is retained, 48 bases long and in frame from the first base. Clipping removes 3 bases from V and 2 bases from J, with 8 as the unmatched junction base count.

Sequenced here: CD8+ T cells from cultured PBMCs, sampled from culture after CMV antigen stimulation. This TCR was recovered from a human donor in good health (CMV status not recorded). Some clones in this sample may be carry-over from other donors' samples. The V and J genes are TRBV9 and TRBJ2-1; TRBD1 aligns with 7 central bases. The DNA sequence is as follows: TGTGCCAGCAGCGCAGCAGGGGGAAGTACCTACAATGAGCAGTTCTTC. This codes for CASSAAGGSTYNEQFF.